This entry describes one T cell receptor beta chain. Study processing details: Nucleated cell counts were estimated from reference gene primer amplification. Generated by immunoSEQ multiplex PCR, the TCRdb table keeps only in-frame clones and is missing some. V and J calls and clone size follow that table, whereas D and trimming were derived from the DNA. Of a few hundred thousand clones listed, approximately 83% were seen once; the top ten hold roughly 2%. This record comes from a study of blood T cell repertoires in COVID-19. Study as a whole: Italy, Spain and the United States were the sources of the convalescent and acute COVID-19 samples. PBMCs, B-cell-depleted T cells, or T cells provided the cDNA or gDNA that made up the material.

The CDR3 has 13 residues. The germline V gene has CDR1 LGHDT and CDR2 YNNKEL (reference sequence). V shed 4 bases, J shed 8 bases, and the junction held 5 bases outside the gene matches. Sequenced input: peripheral blood. The chain links TRBV3-1 (or the pseudogene TRBV3-2) to TRBJ2-1; the match to TRBD2 covers 7 bases. The sequence was obtained from a man aged 30-40 years who had recovered from COVID-19. The CDR3 region has the DNA TGTGCCAGCAGCCGTACTAGCGCCCATGAGCAGTTCTTC. This gives the protein CASSRTSAHEQFF.